Listed below are T cell receptor beta chains from one sample, sequenced in a study of beta chain features in type 1 diabetes. Produced via immunoSEQ multiplex PCR; TCRdb's table is partial and in-frame only. The table records fewer than 350,000 clones, 15% to 20% of them present only once. Material for sequencing was naive CD4+ T cells from blood. All receptors come from a woman in her late teens or twenties in good health. Both conserved end residues are part of each CDR3. Size values are once, few and many counts, or a class for expanded clones, and some rows have none.

j_call: TRBJ2-1
v_call: TRBV27
cdr3_length: 18
clone_size: -
cdr3_aa: CASSSVKVVAGGLNEQFF

j_call: TRBJ2-3
v_call: TRBV18
cdr3_length: 13
clone_size: -
cdr3_aa: CASTTGGIDTQYF

j_call: TRBJ2-5
v_call: TRBV5-1
cdr3_length: 14
clone_size: few
cdr3_aa: CASSLEGVDETQYF

j_call: TRBJ2-2
v_call: TRBV6-1
cdr3_length: 15
clone_size: -
cdr3_aa: CASSAGLAGSGELFF

j_call: TRBJ1-5
v_call: TRBV7-9
cdr3_length: 13
clone_size: -
cdr3_aa: CATGLAGNQPQHF

j_call: TRBJ2-3
v_call: TRBV20-1
cdr3_length: 11
clone_size: -
cdr3_aa: CSPFSADTQYF

j_call: TRBJ1-1
v_call: TRBV5-1
cdr3_length: 14
clone_size: few
cdr3_aa: CASSYDREDTEAFF

j_call: TRBJ2-5
v_call: TRBV5-1
cdr3_length: 15
clone_size: few
cdr3_aa: CASSLIVGTEETQYF

j_call: TRBJ2-5
v_call: TRBV4-1
cdr3_length: 16
clone_size: -
cdr3_aa: CASSQATGGPQETQYF

j_call: TRBJ2-5
v_call: TRBV18
cdr3_length: 14
clone_size: -
cdr3_aa: CASSPYNRIETQYF

j_call: TRBJ2-2
v_call: TRBV6-5
cdr3_length: 15
clone_size: -
cdr3_aa: CASTTPSGGSRELFF

j_call: TRBJ2-3
v_call: TRBV15
cdr3_length: 14
clone_size: -
cdr3_aa: CATSRPLAGWSQYF

j_call: TRBJ2-2
v_call: TRBV9
cdr3_length: 15
clone_size: few
cdr3_aa: CASSVPTTGTGELFF

j_call: TRBJ2-1
v_call: TRBV11-3
cdr3_length: 14
clone_size: few
cdr3_aa: CASSFSGTYNEQFF

j_call: TRBJ2-5
v_call: TRBV5-4
cdr3_length: 15
clone_size: few
cdr3_aa: CASSPGQGGGETQYF

j_call: TRBJ1-1
v_call: TRBV9
cdr3_length: 15
clone_size: -
cdr3_aa: CASSVQGGLNTEAFF

j_call: TRBJ2-7
v_call: TRBV25-1
cdr3_length: 15
clone_size: -
cdr3_aa: CASSEPGQGRYEQYF

j_call: TRBJ1-1
v_call: TRBV30
cdr3_length: 16
clone_size: -
cdr3_aa: CAWSVEGRGSNTEAFF

j_call: TRBJ2-3
v_call: TRBV30
cdr3_length: 15
clone_size: few
cdr3_aa: CAWSQGMSSTDTQYF

j_call: TRBJ1-1
v_call: TRBV18
cdr3_length: 14
clone_size: -
cdr3_aa: CASSQAGVNTEAFF

j_call: TRBJ2-5
v_call: TRBV5-6
cdr3_length: 12
clone_size: -
cdr3_aa: CASSLAGETQYF

j_call: TRBJ2-3
v_call: TRBV2
cdr3_length: 15
clone_size: few
cdr3_aa: CASSERQGSRDTQYF

j_call: TRBJ2-7
v_call: TRBV19
cdr3_length: 14
clone_size: -
cdr3_aa: CASKETASWSEQYF

j_call: TRBJ1-6
v_call: TRBV4-1
cdr3_length: 13
clone_size: -
cdr3_aa: CASSQDQESPLHF

j_call: TRBJ1-1
v_call: TRBV18
cdr3_length: 14
clone_size: few
cdr3_aa: CASSAGQMNTEAFF

j_call: TRBJ2-3
v_call: TRBV4-1
cdr3_length: 17
clone_size: few
cdr3_aa: CASSRSPTSGGEDTQYF

j_call: TRBJ1-5
v_call: TRBV5-8
cdr3_length: 16
clone_size: -
cdr3_aa: CASSLETARRNQPQHF

j_call: TRBJ2-5
v_call: TRBV7-2
cdr3_length: 15
clone_size: -
cdr3_aa: CASSLALAQGKTQYF

j_call: TRBJ2-1
v_call: TRBV4-1
cdr3_length: 16
clone_size: -
cdr3_aa: CASSQVPRGQYNEQFF

j_call: TRBJ1-5
v_call: TRBV19
cdr3_length: 15
clone_size: -
cdr3_aa: CASSIETVSNQPQHF

j_call: TRBJ1-3
v_call: TRBV5-4
cdr3_length: 15
clone_size: few
cdr3_aa: CASSAQQGAGNTIYF

j_call: TRBJ1-1
v_call: TRBV5-4
cdr3_length: 16
clone_size: few
cdr3_aa: CASSLGPGVMNTEAFF

j_call: TRBJ1-2
v_call: TRBV7-9
cdr3_length: 14
clone_size: -
cdr3_aa: CASSLAFPGGGYTF

j_call: TRBJ2-2
v_call: TRBV4-3
cdr3_length: 16
clone_size: -
cdr3_aa: CASSQEVAGVTGELFF

j_call: TRBJ2-3
v_call: TRBV7-9
cdr3_length: 13
clone_size: -
cdr3_aa: CASIRQGSDTQYF

j_call: TRBJ1-1
v_call: TRBV5-4
cdr3_length: 18
clone_size: -
cdr3_aa: CASSLDDRGRASWVKAFF

j_call: TRBJ2-3
v_call: TRBV5-1
cdr3_length: 16
clone_size: few
cdr3_aa: CASSAPGLSSTDTQYF

j_call: TRBJ2-6
v_call: TRBV5-1
cdr3_length: 18
clone_size: few
cdr3_aa: CASSYLGTSRSGANVLTF

j_call: TRBJ2-7
v_call: TRBV19
cdr3_length: 15
clone_size: -
cdr3_aa: CASSSLGTATTEQYF

j_call: TRBJ2-1
v_call: TRBV18
cdr3_length: 14
clone_size: few
cdr3_aa: CASSPTSGNNEQFF

j_call: TRBJ1-2
v_call: TRBV11-2
cdr3_length: 16
clone_size: -
cdr3_aa: CASSFGTGTAIYGYTF

j_call: TRBJ1-1
v_call: TRBV5-4
cdr3_length: 14
clone_size: few
cdr3_aa: CASSPPRPSTEAFF

j_call: TRBJ1-2
v_call: TRBV5-6
cdr3_length: 15
clone_size: -
cdr3_aa: CASSPISTGYYGYTF

j_call: TRBJ2-5
v_call: TRBV4-2
cdr3_length: 14
clone_size: -
cdr3_aa: CASSQEGGGKTQYF

j_call: TRBJ1-5
v_call: TRBV10-3
cdr3_length: 13
clone_size: -
cdr3_aa: CAIKDRGNQPQHF

j_call: TRBJ1-1
v_call: TRBV7-9
cdr3_length: 14
clone_size: few
cdr3_aa: CASSQLQGATEAFF

j_call: TRBJ2-6
v_call: TRBV7-2
cdr3_length: 14
clone_size: few
cdr3_aa: CASSALRGANVLTF